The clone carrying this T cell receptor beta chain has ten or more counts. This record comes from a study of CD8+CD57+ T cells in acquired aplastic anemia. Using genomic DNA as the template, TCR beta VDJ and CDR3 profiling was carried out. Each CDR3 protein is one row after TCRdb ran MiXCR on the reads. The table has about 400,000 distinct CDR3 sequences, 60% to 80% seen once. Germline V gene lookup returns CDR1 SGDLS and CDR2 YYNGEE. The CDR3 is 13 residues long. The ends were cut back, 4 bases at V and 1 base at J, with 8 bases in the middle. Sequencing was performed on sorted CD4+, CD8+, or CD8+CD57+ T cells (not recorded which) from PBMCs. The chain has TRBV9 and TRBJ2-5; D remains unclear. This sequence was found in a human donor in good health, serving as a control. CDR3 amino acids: CASSTRFQETQYF. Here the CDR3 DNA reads TGTGCCAGCAGCACCCGCTTCCAAGAGACCCAGTACTTC.